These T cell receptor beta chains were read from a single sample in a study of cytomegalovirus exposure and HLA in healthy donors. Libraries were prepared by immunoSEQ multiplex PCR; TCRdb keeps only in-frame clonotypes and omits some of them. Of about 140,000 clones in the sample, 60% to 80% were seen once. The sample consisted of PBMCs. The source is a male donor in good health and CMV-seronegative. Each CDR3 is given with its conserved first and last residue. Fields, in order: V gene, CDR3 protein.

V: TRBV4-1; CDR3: CASSQETASNYGYTF
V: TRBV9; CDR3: CASSRHPGTGNNEQFF
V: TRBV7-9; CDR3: CASSLGFGQIANTGELFF
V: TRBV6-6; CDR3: CASSDRGSNQPQHF
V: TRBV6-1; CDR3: CASSTGGANTGELFF
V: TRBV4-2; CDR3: CASSQPRGSVSTDTQYF
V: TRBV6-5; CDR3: CASSAGLVGYTF
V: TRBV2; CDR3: CASGGVDEKLFF
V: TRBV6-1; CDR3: CASRDRGIGETQYF
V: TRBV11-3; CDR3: CASSPRGEGSEQYF
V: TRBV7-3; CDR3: CASSLTGGNTGELFF
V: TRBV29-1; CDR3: CSVESQGISGYTF
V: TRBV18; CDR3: CASSPRTGPEQYF
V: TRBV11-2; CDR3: CASSLGVLAANEKLFF
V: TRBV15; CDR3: CATSRVAGVRSDTQYF
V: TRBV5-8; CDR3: CASSLVRRLLRGTEAFF
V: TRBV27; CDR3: CASSPGTGNTGELFF
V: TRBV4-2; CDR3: CASSQGQGDNEKLFF
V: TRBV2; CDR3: CASSPVGLGSTNEKLFF
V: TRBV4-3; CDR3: CASSQGDTSYEQYF
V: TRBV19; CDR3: CASSTRDRGRNTEAFF
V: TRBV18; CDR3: CASSPSSTGNYEQYF
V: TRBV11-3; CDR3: CASSLDHSGYTF
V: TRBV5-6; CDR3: CASSLTALHSNQPQHF